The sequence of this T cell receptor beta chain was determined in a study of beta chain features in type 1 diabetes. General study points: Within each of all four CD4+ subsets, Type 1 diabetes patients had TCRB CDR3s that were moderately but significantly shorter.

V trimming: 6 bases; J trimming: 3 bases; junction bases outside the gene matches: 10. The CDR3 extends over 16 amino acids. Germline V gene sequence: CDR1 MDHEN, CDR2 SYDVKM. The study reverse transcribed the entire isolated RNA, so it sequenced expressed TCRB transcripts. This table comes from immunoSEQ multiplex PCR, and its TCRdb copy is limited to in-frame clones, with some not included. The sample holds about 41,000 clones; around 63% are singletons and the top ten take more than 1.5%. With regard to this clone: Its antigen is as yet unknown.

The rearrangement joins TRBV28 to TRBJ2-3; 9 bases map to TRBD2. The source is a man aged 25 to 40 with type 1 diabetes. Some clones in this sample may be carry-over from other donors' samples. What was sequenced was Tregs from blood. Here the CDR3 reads CASRSSSGVGTDTQYF. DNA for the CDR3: TGTGCCAGCAGGTCGTCTAGCGGGGTCGGGACAGATACGCAGTATTTT.